The clone carrying this T cell receptor (beta chain) was seen more than once but under ten times. Antigen specificity is unknown. These data come from a study of CD8 T cells in ankylosing spondylitis. Study-level results: In ankylosing spondylitis blood, a motif of eight highly homologous TCR beta variants appeared characteristic. There was reportedly significant enrichment of clones that were disease-linked in matched ankylosing spondylitis synovial fluid. Several of the motif variants were reported before in synovial fluid and blood from reactive arthritis.

Researchers built TCR beta libraries using quantitative 5'-RACE with molecular barcodes. TCRdb reanalysed the 5' RACE reads using MiXCR and keeps one entry per CDR3 protein. The repertoire holds 100,000 to 150,000 distinct CDR3 sequences, with 17% as singletons. The material sequenced was blood, either unsorted or a sorted T cell fraction (not recorded which). The sequence was collected from a male donor with ankylosing spondylitis.

CDR3 sequence: CSAIGPYNEQFF. The DNA of the CDR3 is TGCAGTGCCATAGGCCCTTACAATGAGCAGTTCTTC. The J gene is TRBJ2-1, the V gene TRBV20-1; D gene uncertain. The V end lost 6 bases, the J end lost 4 bases, and 10 bases lay between the germline ends. This CDR3 is 12 amino acids long. Germline CDR1 and CDR2: DFQATT and SNEGSKA (reference sequence).